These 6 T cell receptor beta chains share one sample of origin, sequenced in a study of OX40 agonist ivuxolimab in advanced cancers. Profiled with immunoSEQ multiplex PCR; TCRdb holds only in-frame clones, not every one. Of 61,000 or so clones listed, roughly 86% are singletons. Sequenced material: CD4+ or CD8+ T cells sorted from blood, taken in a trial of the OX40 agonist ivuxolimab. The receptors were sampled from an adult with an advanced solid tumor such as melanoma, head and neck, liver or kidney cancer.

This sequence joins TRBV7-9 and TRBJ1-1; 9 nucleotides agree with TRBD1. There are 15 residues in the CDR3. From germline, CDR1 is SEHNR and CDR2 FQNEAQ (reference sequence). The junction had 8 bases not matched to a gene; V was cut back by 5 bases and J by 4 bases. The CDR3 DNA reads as TGTGCCAGCAGCCGCCGACAGGGGGGCTTCACTGAAGCTTTCTTT. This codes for CASSRRQGGFTEAFF.

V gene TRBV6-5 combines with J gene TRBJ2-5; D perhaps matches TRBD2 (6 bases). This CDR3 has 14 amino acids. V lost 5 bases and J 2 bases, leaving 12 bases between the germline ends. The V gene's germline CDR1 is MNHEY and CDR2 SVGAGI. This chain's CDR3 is CASSRRDLQETQYF. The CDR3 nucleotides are TGTGCCAGCAGTCGCCGGGACTTACAAGAGACCCAGTACTTC.

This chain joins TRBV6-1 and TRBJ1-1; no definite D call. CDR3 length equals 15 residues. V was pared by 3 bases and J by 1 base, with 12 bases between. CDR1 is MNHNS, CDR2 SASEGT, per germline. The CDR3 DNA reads TGTGCCAGCAGTGACCCTTCGGGTAAGAACACTGAAGCTTTCTTT. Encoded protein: CASSDPSGKNTEAFF.

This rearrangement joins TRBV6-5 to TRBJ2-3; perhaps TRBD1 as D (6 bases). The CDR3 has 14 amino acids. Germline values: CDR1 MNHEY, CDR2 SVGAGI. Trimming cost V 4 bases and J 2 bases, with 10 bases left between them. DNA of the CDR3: TGTGCCAGCAGTTCAGGACAGCTCACAGATACGCAGTATTTT. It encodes CASSSGQLTDTQYF.

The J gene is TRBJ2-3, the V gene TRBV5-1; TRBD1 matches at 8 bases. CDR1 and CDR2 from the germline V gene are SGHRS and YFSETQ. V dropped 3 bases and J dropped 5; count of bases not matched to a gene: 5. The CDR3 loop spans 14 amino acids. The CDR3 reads CASSSRQGKDTQYF. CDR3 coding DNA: TGCGCCAGCAGCTCCCGACAGGGGAAAGATACGCAGTATTTT.

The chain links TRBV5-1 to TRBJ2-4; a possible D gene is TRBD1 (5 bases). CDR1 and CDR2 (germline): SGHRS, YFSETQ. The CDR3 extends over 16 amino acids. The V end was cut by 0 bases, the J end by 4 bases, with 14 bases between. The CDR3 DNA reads TGCGCCAGCAGCTTGGTCTTGGCAGGGCTGAAAAACATTCAGTACTTC. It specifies CASSLVLAGLKNIQYF.